This T cell receptor (beta chain) was recovered during a study of T cell changes during pregnancy in multiple sclerosis. Profiled with immunoSEQ multiplex PCR; TCRdb holds only in-frame clones, not every one. There are 65,000 to 90,000 clones in the sample; around 92% occur only once, and about 2.5% lies in the top ten. Germline V gene data show CDR1 as ENHRY and CDR2 as SYGVKD. The CDR3 spans 16 residues. V was pared by 4 bases and J by 1 base, with 6 bases of the junction left unmatched. The sequence was obtained from a female donor with multiple sclerosis, enrolled in a pregnancy study. The sample consisted of peripheral blood, taken before pregnancy. V and J are TRBV10-3 and TRBJ2-2; 7 nucleotides agree with TRBD1. CDR3 loop: CAISAYRGRNTGELFF. CDR3 DNA: TGTGCCATCAGTGCCTACAGGGGTCGGAACACCGGGGAGCTGTTTTTT.